One and the same sample provided the 14 T cell receptor beta chains below, sequenced in a study of naive and memory T cell subsets. An equimolar mix of two oligonucleotides served as the beta constant-region primer for TRBC1 and TRBC2. Each CDR3 protein gets one entry after TCRdb re-called the UMI-ligation and nested PCR reads with MiXCR. There are 120,000 to 150,000 distinct CDR3 sequences in the sample; approximately 17% occur only once, and approximately 0.15% lies in the top ten. Sequenced: naive CD4+ T cells from blood. The receptor set was obtained from a human donor in good health.

CDR3 bases: TGTGCCAGCAGTTGGGCCTTACTCTCCTACAATGAGCAGTTCTTC. Translation gives CASSWALLSYNEQFF. The V gene is TRBV28, the J gene TRBJ2-1, with D unresolved. CDR3 length: 15 amino acids. V was clipped by 4 bases and J by 0 bases, with 10 bases between them. The germline V gene encodes CDR1 MDHEN and CDR2 SYDVKM.

Comment on this clonotype: A much larger clone lies one base from this, so it may be a read error. The chain recombines TRBV6-5 with TRBJ2-3; D ambiguous. The CDR3 consists of 14 residues. Trimming cost V 6 bases and J 4 bases, with 14 bases left between them. The germline gives CDR1 MNHEY, CDR2 SVGAGI. The CDR3 nucleotides read TGTGCCAGCAGCCCCCCCAACAGCGCAGATACGCAGTATTTT. Amino acids: CASSPPNSADTQYF.

This clonotype was counted only a few times. This chain connects TRBV7-2 to TRBJ2-5; D remains ambiguous. The V end lost 1 base, the J end lost 4 bases, and 7 bases lay between the germline ends. CDR3 length: 13 residues. The germline V gene has CDR1 SGHTA and CDR2 FQGNSA. The CDR3 reads CASSLVERETQYF. CDR3 DNA sequence: TGTGCCAGCAGCTTAGTTGAGAGAGAGACCCAGTACTTC.

The table lists this clonotype with many counts. The chain recombines TRBV6-5 with TRBJ1-1; D might be TRBD1 (6 bases). CDR3 size: 14 residues. Trimming stripped 6 bases from V and 0 bases from J, with 11 bases between. Germline loops: CDR1 MNHEY, CDR2 SVGAGI. In DNA form, the CDR3 reads TGTGCCAGCAGCAAGGACAGTTTGAACACTGAAGCTTTCTTT. The encoded protein is CASSKDSLNTEAFF.

There are a few counts of this clonotype. V is TRBV12-2 and J is TRBJ2-7; TRBD2, the table's D call, lacks a check against the DNA. TRBV12-2 is termed a pseudogene. The length of the CDR3 is 15 residues. This CDR3 is CASPQPPSGRYEQYF. The DNA of the CDR3 is TGTGCAAGTCCCCAGCCTCCGAGCGGGAGGTACGAGCAGTACTTC.

There are a few counts of this clonotype. V usage is TRBV11-2 and J usage is TRBJ1-1, with 8 bases aligning to TRBD1. CDR1 is SGHAT, CDR2 FQNNGV, per germline. The CDR3 has 15 amino acids. With 6 bases clipped from V and 4 bases from J, the junction kept 10 bases outside the gene matches. The CDR3 region is CASSRPGGVRTEAFF. The CDR3 coding sequence is TGTGCCAGCAGTCGACCAGGGGGCGTTCGCACTGAAGCTTTCTTT. Full variable domain (remainder filled in from reference TRBV11-2 and TRBJ1-1): EAGVAQSPRYKIIEKRQSVAFWCNPISGHATLYWYQQILGQGPKLLIQFQNNGVVDDSQLPKDRFSAERLKGVDSTLKIQPAKLEDSAVYLCASSRPGGVRTEAFFGQGTRLTVV.

The table lists this clonotype with a few counts. This rearrangement joins TRBV28 to TRBJ2-6, with D possibly being TRBD1 (6 bases). From germline, CDR1 is MDHEN and CDR2 SYDVKM. The ends were cut back, 3 bases at V and 1 base at J, with 19 bases in the middle. This CDR3 has 19 amino acids. This CDR3 reads CASSFSARAGVSGANVLTF. In nucleotides, the CDR3 is TGTGCCAGCAGTTTTAGCGCGAGGGCAGGGGTTTCTGGGGCCAACGTCCTGACTTTC.

This clonotype was picked up a small number of times. The genes are TRBV20-1 and TRBJ2-3; D gene unclear. Germline V gene data show CDR1 as DFQATT and CDR2 as SNEGSKA (reference sequence). V was pared by 4 bases and J by 2 bases, with 10 bases between. This CDR3 has 13 amino acids. In nucleotides, the CDR3 is TGCAGTGCTATCGGGCTACTCACAGATACGCAGTATTTT. Its translation: CSAIGLLTDTQYF.

The gene calls are TRBV2 and TRBJ2-5, with D hard to call. The CDR3 covers 12 residues. Germline CDR1 reads SNHLY; CDR2 reads FYNNEI. Deletions cut 2 bases from V and 6 bases from J, with 7 bases between. The CDR3 sequence: CASSETYQTQYF. The CDR3, as DNA: TGTGCCAGCAGTGAAACTTATCAGACCCAGTACTTC.

This clonotype was found a few times. CDR3 nucleotides: TGTGCCAGCAGTGAAGCGCTTAGGGTAGCGAGCTATGGCTACACCTTC. Protein sequence: CASSEALRVASYGYTF. The chain has TRBV6-1 and TRBJ1-2; D is ambiguous. The length of the CDR3 is 16 residues. Germline values: CDR1 MNHNS, CDR2 SASEGT. Trimming shortened V by 0 bases and J by 4 bases, and 15 bases separated the two germline ends.

The chain joins TRBV18 to TRBJ2-1; 9 nucleotides line up with TRBD2. Germline-derived CDR1 and CDR2 are KGHSH and LQKENI. The junction had 10 bases not matched to a gene; V was cut back by 4 bases and J by 9 bases. The CDR3 is 15 amino acids. The CDR3 region is CASSRIAGETSEQFF. The CDR3 DNA sequence: TGTGCCAGCTCACGCATAGCGGGAGAAACTAGTGAGCAGTTCTTC.

This rearrangement joins TRBV7-8 to TRBJ1-4; D is uncertain. V gave up 1 base and J gave up 2 bases, with 17 bases separating them. The length of the CDR3 is 18 residues. Germline V gene lookup returns CDR1 SGHVS and CDR2 FQNEAQ. The CDR3 DNA reads as TGTGCCAGCAGCTTAGTCCAGTCGGGCAGAGCGACTAATGAAAAACTGTTTTTT. Its translation is CASSLVQSGRATNEKLFF.

V is TRBV5-1 and J is TRBJ2-1; no definite D call. The CDR3 spans 12 residues. V was trimmed by 3 bases and J by 8 bases, leaving 9 bases between them. Germline V gives CDR1 SGHRS, CDR2 YFSETQ. The CDR3 DNA follows: TGCGCCAGCAGCTCAAGGTACGATGAGCAGTTCTTC. Protein sequence: CASSSRYDEQFF.

This clonotype turned up a few times. This CDR3 is CASSDEQGFYQPQHF. CDR3 nucleotide sequence: TGTGCCAGCAGTGATGAACAGGGTTTCTATCAGCCCCAGCATTTT. V gene TRBV6-1 combines with J gene TRBJ1-5; tentatively, D is TRBD1 (6 bases). CDR1 and CDR2 from the germline V gene are MNHNS and SASEGT. The CDR3 loop spans 15 amino acids. Trimming removed 3 bases from V and 5 bases from J, with 14 bases in between.